Sequencing of this TCR beta chain was carried out in a study of blood T cell repertoires in COVID-19. Sequencing used immunoSEQ multiplex PCR; TCRdb keeps in-frame clones, though not all of them. This sample has some 80,000 clones, with just over 85% found just once. The CDR3 contains 19 residues. CDR1 and CDR2 from the germline V gene are SGHVS and FQNEAQ. The V end was cut by 5 bases, the J end by 0 bases, with 24 bases between. Sequenced sample: peripheral blood. This TCR derives from an elderly woman in a cohort sampled during active or convalescent COVID-19. The chain recombines TRBV7-8 with TRBJ2-3; a possible D gene is TRBD2 (7 bases). CDR3 nucleotides: TGTGCCAGCAGCACCCCTCGTCTTTGGGGGGGCTCTAGCACAGATACGCAGTATTTT. Its translation: CASSTPRLWGGSSTDTQYF.